The 3 T cell receptor beta chains below come from one sample, sequenced in a study of cytomegalovirus exposure and HLA in healthy donors (dated by TCRdb to 2016 to 2017). The protocol used for the library was the immunoSEQ multiplex PCR assay. For the multiplex PCR, a mixture combining 60 forward primers for TCR Vbeta segments and 13 reverse primers for TCR Jbeta segments was used. TCRdb obtained this table from immuneACCESS and retained in-frame rearrangements with V and J assigned. These tables miss some clones; where compared with another copy, unresolved V genes account for less than half of the shortfall, and the remainder is unexplained. This sample's table has entries for 200,000 or so clones. Less than 0.85% of the sample is in the top ten clones. Sequences were obtained from PBMCs. The receptors stem from a boy between 10 and 17 years old in good health and CMV-seronegative.

The CDR3 reads CASSFLDTQYF. CDR3 nucleotide sequence: TGTGCCAGCAGTTTTCTAGATACGCAGTATTTT. This chain joins TRBV27 and TRBJ2-3; D uncertain. The germline V gene has CDR1 MNHEY and CDR2 SMNVEV (reference sequence). The CDR3 spans 11 residues. V was clipped by 3 bases and J by 5 bases, with 3 bases between them.

The rearrangement uses TRBV29-1 and TRBJ1-2, with unresolved D. Trimming removed 7 bases at V and 5 bases at J, with 5 bases between. Per the germline V gene, CDR1 is SQVTM and CDR2 is ANQGSEA. The length of the CDR3 is 9 residues. The chain's CDR3 is CSAGYGYTF. The CDR3 DNA reads as TGCAGCGCCGGTTATGGCTACACCTTC.

The J gene is TRBJ1-4, the V gene TRBV5-1; D is undetermined. V was clipped by 4 bases and J by 0 bases, with 10 bases between them. The CDR3 loop spans 15 amino acids. The germline V gene encodes CDR1 SGHRS and CDR2 YFSETQ. CDR3 protein: CASSNPVATNEKLFF. The CDR3 DNA reads TGCGCCAGCAGCAACCCAGTTGCAACTAATGAAAAACTGTTTTTT.